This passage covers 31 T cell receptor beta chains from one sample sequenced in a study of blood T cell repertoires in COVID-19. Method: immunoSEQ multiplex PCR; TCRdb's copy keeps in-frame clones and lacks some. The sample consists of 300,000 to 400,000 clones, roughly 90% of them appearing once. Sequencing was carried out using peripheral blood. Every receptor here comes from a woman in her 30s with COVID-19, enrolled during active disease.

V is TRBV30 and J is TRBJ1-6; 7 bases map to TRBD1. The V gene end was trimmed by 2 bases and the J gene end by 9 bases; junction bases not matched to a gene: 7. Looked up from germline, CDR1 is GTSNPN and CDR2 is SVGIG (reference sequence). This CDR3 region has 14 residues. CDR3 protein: CAWSPGTEGSPLHF. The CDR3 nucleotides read TGTGCCTGGAGTCCCGGGACAGAAGGTTCACCCCTCCACTTT.

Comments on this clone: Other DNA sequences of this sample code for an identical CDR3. The CDR3 bases are TGTGCCAGCAGCTATACTGAAGCTTTCTTT. Encoded protein: CASSYTEAFF. The chain has TRBV28 and TRBJ1-1, with D unresolved. The CDR3 runs to 10 residues. The germline V and J ends were trimmed by 6 bases and 5 bases, with 4 bases remaining between them. CDR1 is MDHEN and CDR2 is SYDVKM in the germline V gene. Based on the CDR3 plus reference TRBV28 and TRBJ1-1, the full variable domain is DVKVTQSSRYLVKRTGEKVFLECVQDMDHENMFWYRQDPGLGLRLIYFSYDVKMKEKGDIPEGYSVSREKKERFSLILESASTNQTSMYLCASSYTEAFFGQGTRLTVV.

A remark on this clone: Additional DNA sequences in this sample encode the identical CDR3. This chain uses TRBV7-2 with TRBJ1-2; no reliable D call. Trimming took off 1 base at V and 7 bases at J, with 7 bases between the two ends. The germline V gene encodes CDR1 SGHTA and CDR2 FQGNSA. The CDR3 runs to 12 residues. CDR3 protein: CASSLGGGGYTF. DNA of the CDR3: TGTGCCAGCAGCTTAGGGGGAGGTGGCTACACCTTC.

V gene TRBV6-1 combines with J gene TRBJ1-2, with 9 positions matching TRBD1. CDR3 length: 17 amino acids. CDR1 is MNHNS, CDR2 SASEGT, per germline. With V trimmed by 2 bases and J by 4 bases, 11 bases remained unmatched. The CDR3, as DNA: TGTGCCAGCAGTGAAACTCTCACAGGGGGCGGTATCTATGGCTACACCTTC. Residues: CASSETLTGGGIYGYTF.

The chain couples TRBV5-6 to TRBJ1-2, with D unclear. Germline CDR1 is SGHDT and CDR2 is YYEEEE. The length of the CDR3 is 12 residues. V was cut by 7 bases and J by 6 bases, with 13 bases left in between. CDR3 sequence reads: CASQRSRDGYTF. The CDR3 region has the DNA TGTGCCAGCCAACGATCGCGGGATGGCTACACCTTC.

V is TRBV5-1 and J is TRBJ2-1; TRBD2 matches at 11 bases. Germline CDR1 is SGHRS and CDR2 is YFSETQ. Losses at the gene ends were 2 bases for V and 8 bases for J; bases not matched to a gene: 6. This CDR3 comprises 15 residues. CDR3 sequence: CASSLGTSGPHEQFF. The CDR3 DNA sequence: TGCGCCAGCAGCTTAGGGACTAGCGGCCCGCATGAGCAGTTCTTC.

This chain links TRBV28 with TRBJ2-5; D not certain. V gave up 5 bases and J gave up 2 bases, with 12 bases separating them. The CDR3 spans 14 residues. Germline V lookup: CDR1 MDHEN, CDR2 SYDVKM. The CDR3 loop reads CASSRIALQETQYF. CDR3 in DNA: TGTGCCAGCAGTCGGATAGCATTACAAGAGACCCAGTACTTC. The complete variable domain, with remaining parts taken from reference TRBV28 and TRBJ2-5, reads DVKVTQSSRYLVKRTGEKVFLECVQDMDHENMFWYRQDPGLGLRLIYFSYDVKMKEKGDIPEGYSVSREKKERFSLILESASTNQTSMYLCASSRIALQETQYFGPGTRLLVL.

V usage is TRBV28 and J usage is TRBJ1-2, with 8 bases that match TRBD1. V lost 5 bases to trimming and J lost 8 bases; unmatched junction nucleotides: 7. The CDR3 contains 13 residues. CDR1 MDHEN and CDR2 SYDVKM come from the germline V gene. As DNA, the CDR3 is TGTGCCAGCAGTAAACTCAGGGGGCGAGGCTACACCTTC. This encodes CASSKLRGRGYTF.

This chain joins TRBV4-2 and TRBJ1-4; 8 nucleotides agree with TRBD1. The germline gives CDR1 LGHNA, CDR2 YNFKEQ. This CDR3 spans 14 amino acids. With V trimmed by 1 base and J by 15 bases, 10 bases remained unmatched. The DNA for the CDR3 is TGTGCCAGCAGCCAAGGACAGGGGTGGGAAGCGGTGTTTTTT. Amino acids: CASSQGQGWEAVFF.

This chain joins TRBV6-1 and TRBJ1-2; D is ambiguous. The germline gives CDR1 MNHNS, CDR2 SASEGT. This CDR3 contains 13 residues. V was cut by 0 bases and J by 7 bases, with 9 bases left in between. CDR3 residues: CASSEARSGGYTF. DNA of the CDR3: TGTGCCAGCAGTGAAGCGCGTTCGGGTGGCTACACCTTC.

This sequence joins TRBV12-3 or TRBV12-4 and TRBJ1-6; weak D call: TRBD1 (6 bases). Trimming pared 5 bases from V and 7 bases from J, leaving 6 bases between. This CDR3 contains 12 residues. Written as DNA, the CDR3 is TGTGCCAGCAGTACAGGGAATTCACCCCTCCACTTT. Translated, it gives CASSTGNSPLHF.

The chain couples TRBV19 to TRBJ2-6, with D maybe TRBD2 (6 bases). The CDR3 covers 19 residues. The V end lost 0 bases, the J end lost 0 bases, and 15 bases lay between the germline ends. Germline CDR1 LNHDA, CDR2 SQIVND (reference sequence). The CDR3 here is CASSIDLVGGGSGANVLTF. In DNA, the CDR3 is TGTGCCAGTAGTATAGATCTGGTGGGAGGCGGCTCTGGGGCCAACGTCCTGACTTTC.

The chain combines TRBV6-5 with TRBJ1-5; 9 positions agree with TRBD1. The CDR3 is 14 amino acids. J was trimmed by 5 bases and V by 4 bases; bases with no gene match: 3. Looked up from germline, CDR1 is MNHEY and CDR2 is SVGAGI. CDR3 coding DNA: TGTGCCAGCAGTTCCCGGGACAGGGATCAGCCCCAGCATTTT. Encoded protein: CASSSRDRDQPQHF.

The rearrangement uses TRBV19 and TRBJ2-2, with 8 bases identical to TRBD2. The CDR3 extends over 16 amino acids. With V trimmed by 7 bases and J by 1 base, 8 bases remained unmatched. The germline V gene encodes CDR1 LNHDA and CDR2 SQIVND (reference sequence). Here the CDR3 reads CASIKGGGRNTGELFF. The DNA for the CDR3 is TGTGCCAGTATTAAGGGCGGGGGGCGGAACACCGGGGAGCTGTTTTTT.

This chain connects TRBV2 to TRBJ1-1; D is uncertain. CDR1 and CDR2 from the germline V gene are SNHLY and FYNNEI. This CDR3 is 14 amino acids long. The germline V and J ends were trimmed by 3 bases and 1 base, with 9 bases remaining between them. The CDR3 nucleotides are TGTGCCAGCAGTGAGGGCGCGAGGAACACTGAAGCTTTCTTT. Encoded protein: CASSEGARNTEAFF.

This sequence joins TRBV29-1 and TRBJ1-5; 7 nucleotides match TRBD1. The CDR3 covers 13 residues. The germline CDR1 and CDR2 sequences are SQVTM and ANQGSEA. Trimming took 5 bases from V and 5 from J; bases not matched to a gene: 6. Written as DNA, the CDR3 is TGCAGCGTTCAGGGGGGTGGTGATCAGCCCCAGCATTTT. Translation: CSVQGGGDQPQHF.

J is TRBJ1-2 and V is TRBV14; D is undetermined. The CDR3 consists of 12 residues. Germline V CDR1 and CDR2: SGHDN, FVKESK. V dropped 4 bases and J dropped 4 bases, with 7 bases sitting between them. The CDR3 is CASSPGLYGYTF. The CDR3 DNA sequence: TGTGCCAGCAGCCCGGGTCTCTATGGCTACACCTTC. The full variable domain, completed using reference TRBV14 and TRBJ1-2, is EAGVTQFPSHSVIEKGQTVTLRCDPISGHDNLYWYRRVMGKEIKFLLHFVKESKQDESGMPNNRFLAERTGGTYSTLKVQPAELEDSGVYFCASSPGLYGYTFGSGTRLTVV.

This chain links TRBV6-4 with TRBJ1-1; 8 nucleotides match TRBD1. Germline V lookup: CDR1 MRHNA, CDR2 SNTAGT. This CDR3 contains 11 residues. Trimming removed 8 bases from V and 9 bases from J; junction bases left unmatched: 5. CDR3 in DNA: TGTGCCAGCTCCGGACAGGGCAAAGCTTTCTTT. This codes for CASSGQGKAFF.

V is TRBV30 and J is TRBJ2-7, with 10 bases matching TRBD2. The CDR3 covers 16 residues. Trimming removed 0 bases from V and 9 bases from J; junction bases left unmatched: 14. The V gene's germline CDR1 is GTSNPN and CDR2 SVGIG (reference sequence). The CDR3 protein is CAWSVWGASGRQGQYF. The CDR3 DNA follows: TGTGCCTGGAGTGTCTGGGGGGCTAGCGGGAGACAGGGGCAGTACTTC.

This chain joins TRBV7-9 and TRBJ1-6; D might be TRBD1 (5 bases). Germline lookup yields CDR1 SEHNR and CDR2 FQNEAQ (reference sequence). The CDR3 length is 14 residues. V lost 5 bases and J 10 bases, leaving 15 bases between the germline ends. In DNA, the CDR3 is TGTGCCAGCAGCCCCGGACTGGGGGGGTCACCCCTCCACTTT. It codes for CASSPGLGGSPLHF.

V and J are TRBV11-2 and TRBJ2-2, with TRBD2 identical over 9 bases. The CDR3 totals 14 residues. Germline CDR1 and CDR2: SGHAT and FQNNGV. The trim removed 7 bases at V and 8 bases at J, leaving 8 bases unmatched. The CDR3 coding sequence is TGTGCCAGCACTCGACTAGCGGTCGGTGGGGAGCTGTTTTTT. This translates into CASTRLAVGGELFF.

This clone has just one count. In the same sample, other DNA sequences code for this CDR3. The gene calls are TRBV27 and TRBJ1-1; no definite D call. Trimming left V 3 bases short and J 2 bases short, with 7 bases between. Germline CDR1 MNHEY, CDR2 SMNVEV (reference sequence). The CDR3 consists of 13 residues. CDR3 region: CASSLSANTEAFF. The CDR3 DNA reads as TGTGCCAGCAGTTTGAGCGCCAACACTGAAGCTTTCTTT.

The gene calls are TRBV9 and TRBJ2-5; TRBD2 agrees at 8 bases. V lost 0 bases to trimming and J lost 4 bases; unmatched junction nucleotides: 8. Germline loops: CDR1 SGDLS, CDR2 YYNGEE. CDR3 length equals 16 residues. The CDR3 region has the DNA TGTGCCAGCAGCGTAGGAGCGGGAGTATCTTCAGAGACCCAGTACTTC. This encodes CASSVGAGVSSETQYF.

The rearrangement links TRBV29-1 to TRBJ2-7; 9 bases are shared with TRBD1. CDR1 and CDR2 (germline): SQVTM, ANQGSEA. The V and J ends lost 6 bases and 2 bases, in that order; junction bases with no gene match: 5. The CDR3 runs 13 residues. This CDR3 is CSVRDRETYEQYF. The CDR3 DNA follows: TGCAGCGTCCGGGACAGGGAGACCTACGAGCAGTACTTC.

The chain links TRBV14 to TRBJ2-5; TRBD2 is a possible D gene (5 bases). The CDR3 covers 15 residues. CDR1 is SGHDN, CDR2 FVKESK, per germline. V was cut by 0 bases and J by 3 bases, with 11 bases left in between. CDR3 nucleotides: TGTGCCAGCAGCCAAGAATGGAGAGGGAAAGAGACCCAGTACTTC. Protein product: CASSQEWRGKETQYF.

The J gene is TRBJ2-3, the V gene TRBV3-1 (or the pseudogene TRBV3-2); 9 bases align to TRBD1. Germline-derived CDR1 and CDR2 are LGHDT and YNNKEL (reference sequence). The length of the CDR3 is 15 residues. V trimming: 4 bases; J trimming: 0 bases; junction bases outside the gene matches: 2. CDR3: CASSLGTGSTDTQYF. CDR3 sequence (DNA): TGTGCCAGCAGCCTCGGGACAGGGAGCACAGATACGCAGTATTTT.

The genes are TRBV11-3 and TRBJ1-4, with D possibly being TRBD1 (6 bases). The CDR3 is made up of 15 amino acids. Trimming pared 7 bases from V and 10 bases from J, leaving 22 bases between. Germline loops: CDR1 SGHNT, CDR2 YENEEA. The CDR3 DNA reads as TGTGCCAGCACCGATCGGGGGGCGCGGGACGGAAAACTGTTTTTT. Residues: CASTDRGARDGKLFF.

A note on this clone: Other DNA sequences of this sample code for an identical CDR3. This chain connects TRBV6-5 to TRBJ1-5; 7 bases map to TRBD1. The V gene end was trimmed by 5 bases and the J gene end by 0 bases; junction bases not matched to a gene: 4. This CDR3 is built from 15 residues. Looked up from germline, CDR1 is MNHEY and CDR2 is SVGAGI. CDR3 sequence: CASSPGTDSNQPQHF. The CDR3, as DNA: TGTGCCAGCAGTCCCGGGACAGATAGCAATCAGCCCCAGCATTTT.

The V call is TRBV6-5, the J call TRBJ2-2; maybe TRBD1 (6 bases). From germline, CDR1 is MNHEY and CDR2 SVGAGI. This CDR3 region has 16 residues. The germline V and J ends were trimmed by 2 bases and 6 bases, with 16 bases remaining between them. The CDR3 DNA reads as TGTGCCAGCAGTTACCTGTGGCAGGGGTTTCCCGGGGAGCTGTTTTTT. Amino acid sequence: CASSYLWQGFPGELFF.

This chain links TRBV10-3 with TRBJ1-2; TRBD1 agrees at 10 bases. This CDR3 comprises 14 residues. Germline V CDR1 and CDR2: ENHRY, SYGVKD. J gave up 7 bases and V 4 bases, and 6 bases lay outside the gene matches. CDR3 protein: CAISARDRGGGYTF. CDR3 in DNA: TGTGCCATCAGTGCCCGGGACAGGGGAGGTGGCTACACCTTC.

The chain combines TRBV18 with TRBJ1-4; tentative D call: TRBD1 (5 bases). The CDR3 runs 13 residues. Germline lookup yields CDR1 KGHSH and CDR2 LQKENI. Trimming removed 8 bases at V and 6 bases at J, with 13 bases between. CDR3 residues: CASGRGGDEKLFF. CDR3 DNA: TGTGCCAGCGGAAGGGGAGGAGATGAAAAACTGTTTTTT.